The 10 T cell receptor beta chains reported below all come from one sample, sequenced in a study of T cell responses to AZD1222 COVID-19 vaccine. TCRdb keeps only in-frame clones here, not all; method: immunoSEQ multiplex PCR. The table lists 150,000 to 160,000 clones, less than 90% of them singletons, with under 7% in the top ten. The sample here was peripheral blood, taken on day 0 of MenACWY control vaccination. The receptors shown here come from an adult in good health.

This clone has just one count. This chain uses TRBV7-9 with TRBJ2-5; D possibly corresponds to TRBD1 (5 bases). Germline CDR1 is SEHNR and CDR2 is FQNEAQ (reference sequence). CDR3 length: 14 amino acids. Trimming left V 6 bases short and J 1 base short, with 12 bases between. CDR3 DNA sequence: TGTGCCAGCAGGATACAGGACCCCCAAGAGACCCAGTACTTC. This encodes CASRIQDPQETQYF.

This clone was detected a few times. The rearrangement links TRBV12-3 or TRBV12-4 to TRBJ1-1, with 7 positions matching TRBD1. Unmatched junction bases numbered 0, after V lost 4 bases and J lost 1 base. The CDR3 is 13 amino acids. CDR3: CASSWDRNTEAFF. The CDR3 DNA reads TGTGCCAGCAGTTGGGACAGGAACACTGAAGCTTTCTTT.

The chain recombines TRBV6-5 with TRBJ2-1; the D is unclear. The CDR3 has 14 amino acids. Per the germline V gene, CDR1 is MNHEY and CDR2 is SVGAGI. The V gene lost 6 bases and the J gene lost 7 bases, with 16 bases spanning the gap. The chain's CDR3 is CASRPITIANEQFF. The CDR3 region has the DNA TGTGCCAGCAGACCCATTACTATTGCTAATGAGCAGTTCTTC.

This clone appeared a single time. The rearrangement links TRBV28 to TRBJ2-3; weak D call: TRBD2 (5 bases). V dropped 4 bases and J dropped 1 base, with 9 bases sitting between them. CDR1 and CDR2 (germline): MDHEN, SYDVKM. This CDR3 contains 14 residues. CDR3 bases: TGTGCCAGCAGTTCAAACGGGGGCACAGATACGCAGTATTTT. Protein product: CASSSNGGTDTQYF.

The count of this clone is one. CDR3 loop: CASSPSGGTGEEQFF. CDR3 DNA sequence: TGTGCCAGCAGTCCCTCGGGAGGGACGGGCGAGGAGCAGTTCTTC. The chain employs TRBV6-4 and TRBJ2-1, with 8 bases fitting TRBD2. Germline V gives CDR1 MRHNA, CDR2 SNTAGT. The CDR3 is made up of 15 amino acids. Trimming at V came to 5 bases and at J to 10 bases, leaving 13 bases not matched to a gene.

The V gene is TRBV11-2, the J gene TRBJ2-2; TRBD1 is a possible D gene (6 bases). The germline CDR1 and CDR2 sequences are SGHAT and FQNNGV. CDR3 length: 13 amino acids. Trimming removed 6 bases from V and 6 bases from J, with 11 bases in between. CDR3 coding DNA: TGTGCCAGCAGGCAACAGGGTCCCGGGGAGCTGTTTTTT. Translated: CASRQQGPGELFF. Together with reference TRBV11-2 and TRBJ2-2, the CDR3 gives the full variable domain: EAGVAQSPRYKIIEKRQSVAFWCNPISGHATLYWYQQILGQGPKLLIQFQNNGVVDDSQLPKDRFSAERLKGVDSTLKIQPAKLEDSAVYLCASRQQGPGELFFGEGSRLTVL.

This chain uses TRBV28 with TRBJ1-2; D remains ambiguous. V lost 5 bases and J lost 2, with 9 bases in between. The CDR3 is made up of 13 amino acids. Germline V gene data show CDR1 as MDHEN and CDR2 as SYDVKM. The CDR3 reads CASSATVNYGYTF. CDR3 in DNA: TGTGCCAGCAGTGCAACAGTGAACTATGGCTACACCTTC.

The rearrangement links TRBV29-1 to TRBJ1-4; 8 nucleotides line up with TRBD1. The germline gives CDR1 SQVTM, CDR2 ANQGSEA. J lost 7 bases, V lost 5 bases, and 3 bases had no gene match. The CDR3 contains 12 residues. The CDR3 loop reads CSVQGAGEKLFF. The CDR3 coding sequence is TGCAGCGTTCAGGGGGCCGGTGAAAAACTGTTTTTT.

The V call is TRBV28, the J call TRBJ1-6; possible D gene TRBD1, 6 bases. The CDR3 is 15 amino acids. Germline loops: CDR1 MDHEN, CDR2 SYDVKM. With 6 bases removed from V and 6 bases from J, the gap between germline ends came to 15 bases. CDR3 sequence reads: CASSPPGQPNSPLHF. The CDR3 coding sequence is TGTGCCAGCAGCCCGCCCGGACAGCCTAATTCACCCCTCCACTTT.

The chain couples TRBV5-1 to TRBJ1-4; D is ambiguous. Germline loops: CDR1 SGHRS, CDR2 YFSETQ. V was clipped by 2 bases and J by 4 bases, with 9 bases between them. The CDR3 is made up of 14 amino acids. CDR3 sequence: CASSLTGSNEKLFF. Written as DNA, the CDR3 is TGCGCCAGCAGCTTAACCGGGAGTAATGAAAAACTGTTTTTT.